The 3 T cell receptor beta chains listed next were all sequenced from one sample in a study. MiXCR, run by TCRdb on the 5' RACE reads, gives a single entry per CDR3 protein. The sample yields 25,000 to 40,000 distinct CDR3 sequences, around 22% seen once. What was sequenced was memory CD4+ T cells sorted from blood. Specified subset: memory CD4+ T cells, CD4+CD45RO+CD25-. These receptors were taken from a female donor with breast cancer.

The CDR3 bases are TGCGCCAGCAGCCAAATTCCCCTTCTAGCGGGAGACCCCAATGAGCAGTTCTTC. Translation: CASSQIPLLAGDPNEQFF. V usage is TRBV4-3 and J usage is TRBJ2-1; TRBD2 aligns across 10 bases. Germline trimming cut 2 bases from V and 6 bases from J; bases unmatched to any gene: 13. Germline V gene data show CDR1 as LGHNA and CDR2 as YSLEER. The CDR3 is made up of 18 amino acids.

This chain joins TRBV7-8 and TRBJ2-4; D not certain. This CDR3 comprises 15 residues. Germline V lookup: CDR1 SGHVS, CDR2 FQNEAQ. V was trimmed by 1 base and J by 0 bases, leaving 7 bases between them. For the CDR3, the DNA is TGTGCCAGCAGCTTAGGGGTCAGAGCCAAAAACATTCAGTACTTC. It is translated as CASSLGVRAKNIQYF.

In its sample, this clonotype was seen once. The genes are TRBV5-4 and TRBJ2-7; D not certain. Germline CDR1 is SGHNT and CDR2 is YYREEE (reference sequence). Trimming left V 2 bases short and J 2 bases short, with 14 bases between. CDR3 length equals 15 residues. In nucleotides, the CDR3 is TGTGCCAGCAGCTTAAGGATGGAGAGAACCTACGAGCAGTACTTC. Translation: CASSLRMERTYEQYF.